The 27 T cell receptor beta chains reported below all come from one sample, sequenced in a study of siplizumab effects on memory and regulatory T cells. Clones were read by immunoSEQ multiplex PCR, and TCRdb kept only the in-frame ones, dropping some. The profile shows 100,000 to 120,000 clones, roughly 92% of them singletons. The sequenced material came from CD4+ T cells sorted from blood. The receptors here all came from a human donor in good health.

This chain connects TRBV10-3 to TRBJ2-7; no definite D call. The CDR3 covers 13 residues. Germline V gene data show CDR1 as ENHRY and CDR2 as SYGVKD. V dropped 0 bases and J dropped 2 bases, with 5 bases sitting between them. The CDR3 protein is CAISESDPYEQYF. CDR3 DNA: TGTGCCATCAGTGAGTCAGACCCCTACGAGCAGTACTTC.

The chain has TRBV5-5 and TRBJ2-7, with D possibly TRBD1 on 5 matching bases. Trimming shortened V by 4 bases and J by 3 bases, and 20 bases separated the two germline ends. Germline V CDR1 and CDR2: SGHKS, YYEKEE (reference sequence). The CDR3 spans 16 residues. The DNA for the CDR3 is TGTGCCAGCAGCCCAAGCTGGGCCCTTGACAGCTACGAGCAGTACTTC. Its translation: CASSPSWALDSYEQYF.

The V gene is TRBV5-5, the J gene TRBJ1-5, with D possibly being TRBD1 (5 bases). CDR1 and CDR2 (germline): SGHKS, YYEKEE (reference sequence). V dropped 3 bases and J dropped 3 bases, with 10 bases sitting between them. The CDR3 has 14 residues. CDR3 sequence: CASSSTVPNQPQHF. In nucleotides, the CDR3 is TGTGCCAGCAGCTCGACAGTACCCAATCAGCCCCAGCATTTT.

This clone showed up just once. J is TRBJ2-7 and V is TRBV6-5, with D possibly being TRBD2 (5 bases). V was clipped by 9 bases and J by 6 bases, with 18 bases between them. Per the germline V gene, CDR1 is MNHEY and CDR2 is SVGAGI. This CDR3 is 13 amino acids long. CDR3 in DNA: TGTGCCAGTTTGGCCGATGGAGGATTCGAGCAGTACTTC. Its protein is CASLADGGFEQYF.

The V call is TRBV18, the J call TRBJ2-3, with unresolved D. This CDR3 is built from 15 residues. The germline V gene has CDR1 KGHSH and CDR2 LQKENI. Trimming removed 4 bases from V and 0 bases from J, with 11 bases in between. CDR3 amino acids: CASSRYDPSTDTQYF. The CDR3 DNA follows: TGTGCCAGCTCACGGTACGACCCTAGCACAGATACGCAGTATTTT.

This chain connects TRBV30 to TRBJ2-7; possibly TRBD2 for D (6 bases). The CDR3 loop spans 13 amino acids. Germline CDR1 is GTSNPN and CDR2 is SVGIG (reference sequence). V shed 2 bases and J shed 7 bases, with 15 bases lying between them. This CDR3 reads CAWSSLRGGEQYF. DNA of the CDR3: TGTGCCTGGAGTAGTCTAAGGGGAGGAGAGCAGTACTTC. Supplemented by reference TRBV30 and TRBJ2-7, the full variable domain reads SQTIHQWPATLVQPVGSPLSLECTVEGTSNPNLYWYRQAAGRGLQLLFYSVGIGQISSEVPQNLSASRPQDRQFILSSKKLLLSDSGFYLCAWSSLRGGEQYFGPGTRLTVT.

This chain joins TRBV2 and TRBJ1-5; the D is unclear. CDR1 SNHLY and CDR2 FYNNEI come from the germline V gene. The CDR3 length is 17 residues. The V end was cut by 7 bases, the J end by 4 bases, with 23 bases between. The CDR3 is CASTRVRFLPRNQPQHF. The DNA of the CDR3 is TGTGCCAGCACGAGGGTTCGATTTTTGCCTCGGAATCAGCCCCAGCATTTT.

This chain uses TRBV6-1 with TRBJ2-5; no firm D call. Trimming left V 7 bases short and J 2 bases short, with 8 bases between. The CDR3 spans 12 residues. CDR1 is MNHNS and CDR2 is SASEGT in the germline V gene. CDR3 region: CASTRRQETQYF. CDR3 sequence (DNA): TGTGCCAGCACCCGGCGACAAGAGACCCAGTACTTC.

The chain combines TRBV14 with TRBJ1-1; D is ambiguous. Trimming cost V 5 bases and J 1 base, with 11 bases left between them. The CDR3 spans 14 residues. Germline V gene data show CDR1 as SGHDN and CDR2 as FVKESK. CDR3 nucleotide sequence: TGTGCCAGCAGCAAAAGGGCCGCGAACACTGAAGCTTTCTTT. It yields the protein CASSKRAANTEAFF.

This chain links TRBV5-4 with TRBJ2-7; D is undetermined. The CDR3 is made up of 11 amino acids. The V end was cut by 4 bases, the J end by 5 bases, with 7 bases between. Germline V gene lookup returns CDR1 SGHNT and CDR2 YYREEE (reference sequence). The CDR3 sequence: CASSTTDEQYF. CDR3 DNA sequence: TGTGCCAGCAGCACGACCGACGAGCAGTACTTC.

The V and J genes are TRBV18 and TRBJ2-1; possible D gene TRBD1, 6 bases. The germline CDR1 and CDR2 sequences are KGHSH and LQKENI. The ends were cut back, 4 bases at V and 6 bases at J, with 13 bases in the middle. This CDR3 has 14 residues. DNA for the CDR3: TGTGCCAGCTCACTTCTGGGGGCAGGCAATGAGCAGTTCTTC. It yields the protein CASSLLGAGNEQFF.

This clone has only one observation. The chain combines TRBV7-8 with TRBJ2-7; D gene ambiguous. The CDR3 runs to 11 residues. In germline, CDR1 is SGHVS, CDR2 FQNEAQ. The ends were cut back, 6 bases at V and 6 bases at J, with 9 bases in the middle. The CDR3 sequence is CASSPLFEQYF. The CDR3 DNA sequence: TGTGCCAGCAGTCCCCTTTTCGAGCAGTACTTC.

The chain carries TRBV4-1 and TRBJ2-3; 9 nucleotides line up with TRBD2. Germline V lookup: CDR1 MGHRA, CDR2 YSYEKL. The CDR3 sequence is 14 residues long. V gave up 7 bases and J gave up 5 bases; unmatched junction bases: 7. In DNA form, the CDR3 reads TGCGCCAGCACTAGCGGGGTAGAGGGAGATACGCAGTATTTT. Protein sequence: CASTSGVEGDTQYF.

This chain connects TRBV9 to TRBJ1-1; 12 nucleotides line up with TRBD1. V lost 2 bases, J lost 4 bases, and 6 bases stayed unmatched. CDR1 is SGDLS and CDR2 is YYNGEE in the germline V gene. This CDR3 comprises 16 residues. The CDR3 protein is CASSVGTGGRGTEAFF. CDR3 sequence (DNA): TGTGCCAGCAGCGTCGGGACAGGGGGCCGGGGCACTGAAGCTTTCTTT.

J is TRBJ1-2 and V is TRBV6-6; D is unclear. V shed 2 bases and J shed 6 bases, with 10 bases lying between them. In germline, CDR1 is MNHNY, CDR2 SVGAGI (reference sequence). This CDR3 is built from 13 residues. The CDR3 spells CASSYDGVDGYTF. In DNA form, the CDR3 reads TGTGCCAGCAGTTACGATGGGGTAGATGGCTACACCTTC.

The J gene is TRBJ1-4, the V gene TRBV25-1; the D gene is possibly TRBD1 (5 bases). This CDR3 spans 17 amino acids. Deletions cut 2 bases from V and 6 bases from J, with 19 bases between. Germline assignment: CDR1 MGHDK and CDR2 SYGVNS. CDR3 in DNA: TGTGCCAGCAGTGAACCAGACACAGGCGGGGTCGATGAAAAACTGTTTTTT. This codes for CASSEPDTGGVDEKLFF.

The chain combines TRBV27 with TRBJ2-1, with 10 positions matching TRBD2. V shed 5 bases and J 8 bases; nucleotides not matched to a gene: 12. CDR3 length: 16 residues. Germline V lookup: CDR1 MNHEY, CDR2 SMNVEV (reference sequence). The CDR3 DNA reads TGTGCCAGCAGTCGCGCCAAGCTAGCGGGAGACCATGAGCAGTTCTTC. Its translation is CASSRAKLAGDHEQFF.

The chain joins TRBV2 to TRBJ1-2; possibly TRBD1 for D (5 bases). V gave up 6 bases and J gave up 8 bases, with 16 bases separating them. This CDR3 contains 13 residues. Germline V gives CDR1 SNHLY, CDR2 FYNNEI. The CDR3, as DNA: TGTGCCAGCAGGGGGCCCCTAGACTTGGGCTACACCTTC. This codes for CASRGPLDLGYTF.

This rearrangement joins TRBV28 to TRBJ2-7; 8 nucleotides match TRBD1. V shed 2 bases, J shed 5 bases, and the junction held 17 bases outside the gene matches. Germline assignment: CDR1 MDHEN and CDR2 SYDVKM. This CDR3 comprises 18 residues. CDR3 residues: CASSLRRQGALMRNEQYF. In DNA form, the CDR3 reads TGTGCCAGCAGTTTAAGGCGGCAGGGGGCCCTCATGAGAAACGAGCAGTACTTC. The full variable domain, its missing parts supplied by reference TRBV28 and TRBJ2-7, is DVKVTQSSRYLVKRTGEKVFLECVQDMDHENMFWYRQDPGLGLRLIYFSYDVKMKEKGDIPEGYSVSREKKERFSLILESASTNQTSMYLCASSLRRQGALMRNEQYFGPGTRLTVT.

The chain employs TRBV5-1 and TRBJ1-3; 7 bases fit TRBD1. Germline CDR1 SGHRS, CDR2 YFSETQ. Unmatched junction bases numbered 10, after V lost 1 base and J lost 0 bases. The CDR3 extends over 18 amino acids. Here the CDR3 reads CASSLRASRDSSGNTIYF. DNA for the CDR3: TGCGCCAGCAGCTTGAGAGCTTCTAGGGACAGCTCTGGAAACACCATATATTTT. The full variable domain, completed using reference TRBV5-1 and TRBJ1-3, is KAGVTQTPRYLIKTRGQQVTLSCSPISGHRSVSWYQQTPGQGLQFLFEYFSETQRNKGNFPGRFSGRQFSNSRSEMNVSTLELGDSALYLCASSLRASRDSSGNTIYFGEGSWLTVV.

In its sample, this clone was seen a few times. This chain links TRBV15 with TRBJ1-1; D not resolved. Deletions cut 0 bases from V and 3 bases from J, with 5 bases between. CDR1 and CDR2 (germline): LNHNV, YYDKDF (reference sequence). This CDR3 region has 13 residues. CDR3 DNA sequence: TGTGCCACCAGCAGAGATCCCTACACTGAAGCTTTCTTT. Protein sequence: CATSRDPYTEAFF.

The rearrangement uses TRBV19 and TRBJ2-2, with D perhaps matching TRBD1 (6 bases). The CDR3 consists of 16 residues. The germline V gene has CDR1 LNHDA and CDR2 SQIVND (reference sequence). The V end was cut by 6 bases, the J end by 2 bases, with 16 bases between. CDR3 in DNA: TGTGCCAGTAGCACAACAGGACAGTTTAACACCGGGGAGCTGTTTTTT. This encodes CASSTTGQFNTGELFF.

V gene TRBV6-1 combines with J gene TRBJ2-7; 9 bases align to TRBD1. Germline-derived CDR1 and CDR2 are MNHNS and SASEGT. This CDR3 has 15 residues. Trimming took 6 bases from V and 0 from J; bases not matched to a gene: 6. CDR3 amino acids: CASSLPGQGSYEQYF. The CDR3 DNA is TGTGCCAGCAGCTTACCGGGACAGGGCTCCTACGAGCAGTACTTC.

The CDR3 is CASDGTVNTGELFF. The DNA of the CDR3 is TGTGCCAGCGATGGGACAGTGAACACCGGGGAGCTGTTTTTT. The chain couples TRBV19 to TRBJ2-2, with TRBD1 matching over 7 bases. The germline V gene has CDR1 LNHDA and CDR2 SQIVND (reference sequence). The CDR3 loop spans 14 amino acids. The ends lost 9 bases at V and 1 base at J; junction bases unmatched: 5.

The rearrangement links TRBV2 to TRBJ2-5, with D hard to call. Per germline, CDR1 SNHLY and CDR2 FYNNEI. The CDR3 has 13 residues. The V gene lost 7 bases and the J gene lost 1 base, with 10 bases spanning the gap. The CDR3 nucleotides are TGTGCCAGCATTACTTCTTTCCAAGAGACCCAGTACTTC. Translating gives CASITSFQETQYF.

The chain links TRBV7-9 to TRBJ1-2, with TRBD1 matching over 9 bases. CDR3 length: 13 amino acids. V was clipped by 4 bases and J by 8 bases; unmatched bases: 5. The V gene's germline CDR1 is SEHNR and CDR2 FQNEAQ (reference sequence). DNA for the CDR3: TGTGCCAGCAGCTCCCAGGGACAGGGAGGCTACACCTTC. Amino acid sequence: CASSSQGQGGYTF. The variable domain in full, completed from reference TRBV7-9 and TRBJ1-2, reads DTGVSQNPRHKITKRGQNVTFRCDPISEHNRLYWYRQTLGQGPEFLTYFQNEAQLEKSRLLSDRFSAERPKGSFSTLEIQRTEQGDSAMYLCASSSQGQGGYTFGSGTRLTVV.

A few counts support this clone. V usage is TRBV2 and J usage is TRBJ1-1, with 7 nucleotides matching TRBD1. The CDR3 runs 15 residues. With 5 bases clipped from V and 1 base from J, the junction kept 7 bases outside the gene matches. Germline CDR1 reads SNHLY; CDR2 reads FYNNEI. The CDR3 sequence is CASSPRQGWNTEAFF. DNA of the CDR3: TGTGCCAGCAGTCCCCGACAGGGATGGAACACTGAAGCTTTCTTT.